What follows is one T cell receptor (beta chain) and its context. Antigen specificity is unknown. CDR3 length equals 14 residues. V was clipped by 4 bases and J by 2 bases, with 11 bases between them. Germline lookup yields CDR1 ENHRY and CDR2 SYGVKD. Expressed TCRB transcripts were sequenced after all isolated RNA was converted to cDNA. This table comes from immunoSEQ multiplex PCR, and its TCRdb copy is limited to in-frame clones, with some not included. The table has roughly 730,000 clones, around an eighth seen once. Sorted cells reached over 95% purity in every population. The sample originates from a study of beta chain features in type 1 diabetes. At the level of the study: Over all samples combined, fewer than 140,000,000 sorted cells were examined.

Overall study findings and caveats: Moderate but significant shortening of TCRB CDR3s was recorded in all four CD4+ subsets from Type 1 diabetes patients. Since sequencing was performed on cDNA, cells with high TCR expression could be over-represented.

The sequencing sample was made of naive CD4+ T cells from blood. The chain recombines TRBV10-3 with TRBJ1-2; D is perhaps TRBD1 (6 bases). The receptor was isolated from a man between 18 and 35 years old with type 1 diabetes. CDR3 DNA sequence: TGTGCCATCAGTGCCTCAGGGGAGAACTATGGCTACACCTTC. This encodes CAISASGENYGYTF.